A single sample is the source of the 30 T cell receptor beta chains below, sequenced in a study of cytomegalovirus exposure and HLA in healthy donors. The PCR was carried out with 60 Vbeta primers and 13 Jbeta primers. Using immunoSEQ multiplex PCR, the repertoire was profiled, and TCRdb retains in-frame clones only, with some absent. Its table lists about 200,000 clones. The sequencing sample was made of PBMCs. These receptors all stem from a boy under 18 in good health and CMV-seronegative.

The chain uses TRBV10-3 and TRBJ2-1, with 11 bases identical to TRBD2. This CDR3 has 15 residues. The germline CDR1 and CDR2 sequences are ENHRY and SYGVKD. Unmatched junction bases numbered 3, after V lost 4 bases and J lost 4 bases. This chain's CDR3 is CAISASGGSYNEQFF. DNA of the CDR3: TGTGCCATCAGTGCTAGCGGGGGGTCATACAATGAGCAGTTCTTC.

The J gene is TRBJ2-7, the V gene TRBV7-2; 7 bases are shared with TRBD1. The CDR3 is 12 amino acids. With 3 bases clipped from V and 5 bases from J, the junction kept 1 base outside the gene matches. The germline V gene encodes CDR1 SGHTA and CDR2 FQGNSA. The chain's CDR3 is CASSFGQDEQYF. In DNA, the CDR3 is TGTGCCAGCAGCTTTGGACAGGACGAGCAGTACTTC.

The rearrangement uses TRBV5-1 and TRBJ2-1; 10 bases align to TRBD1. Trimming took 0 bases from V and 9 from J; bases not matched to a gene: 9. Germline CDR1 SGHRS, CDR2 YFSETQ. The CDR3 runs to 16 residues. DNA for the CDR3: TGCGCCAGCAGCTTGGTGACCGGGACAGGGGCTAGTGAGCAGTTCTTC. This codes for CASSLVTGTGASEQFF.

The rearrangement links TRBV27 to TRBJ2-2; TRBD1 might be the D (6 bases). The germline V gene encodes CDR1 MNHEY and CDR2 SMNVEV (reference sequence). This CDR3 has 14 residues. Trimming shortened V by 11 bases and J by 0 bases, and 13 bases separated the two germline ends. The CDR3 DNA sequence: TGTGCCGCGAACAGGGACCCGAACACCGGGGAGCTGTTTTTT. It yields the protein CAANRDPNTGELFF.

The chain employs TRBV4-1 and TRBJ2-1, with D possibly TRBD2 on 5 matching bases. The CDR3 has 13 residues. Trimming removed 4 bases from V and 9 bases from J, with 13 bases in between. Germline CDR1 reads MGHRA; CDR2 reads YSYEKL. This chain's CDR3 is CASSPSIGLEQFF. In DNA, the CDR3 is TGCGCCAGCAGCCCGTCTATTGGACTTGAGCAGTTCTTC.

The rearrangement uses TRBV6-5 and TRBJ2-2; D ambiguous. The V gene's germline CDR1 is MNHEY and CDR2 SVGAGI. This CDR3 comprises 10 residues. Trimming pared 10 bases from V and 7 bases from J, leaving 7 bases between. The CDR3 nucleotides read TGTGCCAAGTGGAGCGGGGAGCTGTTTTTT. Its translation is CAKWSGELFF.

The V gene is TRBV9, the J gene TRBJ2-1; possible D gene TRBD2, 6 bases. V was clipped by 3 bases and J by 6 bases, with 10 bases between them. This CDR3 comprises 13 residues. In germline, CDR1 is SGDLS, CDR2 YYNGEE. The CDR3 sequence is CASSAPGLNEQFF. The CDR3 DNA follows: TGTGCCAGCAGCGCCCCGGGACTCAATGAGCAGTTCTTC.

The V call is TRBV19, the J call TRBJ1-1; TRBD1 agrees at 8 bases. The CDR3 spans 15 residues. V gave up 3 bases and J gave up 2 bases; unmatched junction bases: 5. Germline V CDR1 and CDR2: LNHDA, SQIVND (reference sequence). CDR3 DNA sequence: TGTGCCAGTAGTATCCTAGGACAGGGTAACACTGAAGCTTTCTTT. Amino acids: CASSILGQGNTEAFF.

V gene TRBV27 combines with J gene TRBJ1-1; 10 bases map to TRBD1. Unmatched junction bases numbered 12, after V lost 5 bases and J lost 0 bases. The CDR3 has 18 amino acids. The germline gives CDR1 MNHEY, CDR2 SMNVEV (reference sequence). The CDR3 DNA sequence: TGTGCCAGCAGTACAACGACAGGGGGCCGAACGATGAACACTGAAGCTTTCTTT. Its translation: CASSTTTGGRTMNTEAFF.

The chain joins TRBV19 to TRBJ2-5, with D perhaps matching TRBD2 (6 bases). CDR1 and CDR2 (germline): LNHDA, SQIVND (reference sequence). V dropped 7 bases and J dropped 6 bases, with 24 bases sitting between them. The CDR3 sequence is 16 residues long. CDR3 DNA sequence: TGTGCCAGTACGACTTTAGTTCCCGGGGGTAAACAGACCCAGTACTTC. Translating gives CASTTLVPGGKQTQYF. The variable domain in full, completed from reference TRBV19 and TRBJ2-5, reads DGGITQSPKYLFRKEGQNVTLSCEQNLNHDAMYWYRQDPGQGLRLIYYSQIVNDFQKGDIAEGYSVSREKKESFPLTVTSAQKNPTAFYLCASTTLVPGGKQTQYFGPGTRLLVL.

The V gene is TRBV6-5, the J gene TRBJ2-3; 11 positions agree with TRBD1. The germline V gene has CDR1 MNHEY and CDR2 SVGAGI. V dropped 2 bases and J dropped 3; count of bases not matched to a gene: 4. The CDR3 is 16 amino acids. In DNA form, the CDR3 reads TGTGCCAGCAGTTACCTAGGGACAGGGGGAACAGATACGCAGTATTTT. This sequence encodes CASSYLGTGGTDTQYF.

This chain connects TRBV2 to TRBJ1-5; D ambiguous. Germline V gene data show CDR1 as SNHLY and CDR2 as FYNNEI. The V and J ends lost 3 bases and 2 bases respectively, with 8 bases between them. The CDR3 contains 14 residues. CDR3 region: CASSDASGNQPQHF. The CDR3, as DNA: TGTGCCAGCAGTGACGCGTCGGGCAATCAGCCCCAGCATTTT.

This chain uses TRBV6-5 with TRBJ2-7; TRBD1 matches at 7 bases. The CDR3 is 14 residues long. V was clipped by 4 bases and J by 3 bases; unmatched bases: 6. Germline V gene sequence: CDR1 MNHEY, CDR2 SVGAGI. The CDR3 loop reads CASSFGTASYEQYF. The CDR3 DNA reads as TGTGCCAGCAGTTTCGGGACAGCAAGCTACGAGCAGTACTTC.

The chain carries TRBV4-1 and TRBJ1-2; D is perhaps TRBD1 (6 bases). The germline V gene has CDR1 MGHRA and CDR2 YSYEKL. Trimming removed 1 base at V and 3 bases at J, with 18 bases between. The length of the CDR3 is 17 residues. CDR3 protein: CASSQVHRVPGDYGYTF. In DNA form, the CDR3 reads TGCGCCAGCAGCCAAGTCCACAGGGTCCCCGGGGACTATGGCTACACCTTC.

The chain employs TRBV4-1 and TRBJ2-3; 7 positions match TRBD2. This CDR3 has 14 residues. CDR1 and CDR2 (germline): MGHRA, YSYEKL. V shed 4 bases, J shed 4 bases, and the junction held 5 bases outside the gene matches. This CDR3 reads CASSPRGDADTQYF. The CDR3 coding sequence is TGCGCCAGCAGCCCCCGGGGGGATGCAGATACGCAGTATTTT.

The chain recombines TRBV19 with TRBJ2-1; 8 bases are shared with TRBD1. CDR3 size: 14 residues. Unmatched junction bases numbered 8, after V lost 7 bases and J lost 6 bases. Germline V gene sequence: CDR1 LNHDA, CDR2 SQIVND (reference sequence). This CDR3 is CASNQRTGSNEQFF. Here the CDR3 DNA reads TGTGCCAGTAACCAACGGACAGGGTCCAATGAGCAGTTCTTC.

The rearrangement joins TRBV14 to TRBJ2-1, with unresolved D. V lost 3 bases, J lost 1 base, and 19 bases lay in between. Germline lookup yields CDR1 SGHDN and CDR2 FVKESK. The length of the CDR3 is 18 residues. CDR3 in amino acids: CASSHFQVGWLSYNEQFF. CDR3 bases: TGTGCCAGCAGCCACTTCCAGGTTGGGTGGTTGTCCTACAATGAGCAGTTCTTC.

The rearrangement uses TRBV7-2 and TRBJ1-1, with TRBD1 as a possible D gene (6 bases). V was pared by 3 bases and J by 3 bases, with 17 bases between. This CDR3 comprises 16 residues. Germline-derived CDR1 and CDR2 are SGHTA and FQGNSA. This chain's CDR3 is CASSLYSGTTDTEAFF. The CDR3, as DNA: TGTGCCAGCAGCTTGTACTCCGGGACAACCGACACTGAAGCTTTCTTT. Combining the CDR3 with reference TRBV7-2 and TRBJ1-1 gives the whole variable domain GAGVSQSPSNKVTEKGKDVELRCDPISGHTALYWYRQSLGQGLEFLIYFQGNSAPDKSGLPSDRFSAERTGGSVSTLTIQRTQQEDSAVYLCASSLYSGTTDTEAFFGQGTRLTVV.

The CDR3 is CARHRGPDTQYF. In DNA, the CDR3 is TGTGCCAGACACAGGGGTCCAGATACGCAGTATTTT. This chain links TRBV21-1 with TRBJ2-3; the table assigns TRBD1, which was not confirmed against the DNA. TRBV21-1 is assigned pseudogene status. This CDR3 has 12 amino acids.

This rearrangement joins TRBV30 to TRBJ2-5; D might be TRBD2 (6 bases). The CDR3 contains 14 residues. V was cut by 1 base and J by 9 bases, with 18 bases left in between. Germline V gene sequence: CDR1 GTSNPN, CDR2 SVGIG (reference sequence). DNA for the CDR3: TGTGCCTGGAGTGGCGGGGCGTCCCTGGGAGCCCAGTACTTC. Amino acid sequence: CAWSGGASLGAQYF.

The chain couples TRBV7-9 to TRBJ2-2; 8 nucleotides agree with TRBD1. J lost 8 bases, V lost 9 bases, and 14 bases had no gene match. Germline V lookup: CDR1 SEHNR, CDR2 FQNEAQ (reference sequence). This CDR3 spans 15 amino acids. CDR3 in amino acids: CASGRGQGASGELFF. The CDR3 nucleotides read TGTGCCAGTGGCCGCGGGCAGGGGGCATCGGGGGAGCTGTTTTTT.

The CDR3 DNA follows: TGTGCCAGCAGTTCTAGGCTCGAGCAGTACTTC. Its translation: CASSSRLEQYF. J is TRBJ2-7 and V is TRBV2; D not resolved. This CDR3 comprises 11 residues. Deletions cut 5 bases from V and 6 bases from J, with 8 bases between. Germline V gives CDR1 SNHLY, CDR2 FYNNEI.

V usage is TRBV7-8 and J usage is TRBJ1-2, with TRBD1 matching over 7 bases. CDR3 length: 17 residues. Unmatched junction bases numbered 12, after V lost 1 base and J lost 4 bases. CDR1 and CDR2 (germline): SGHVS, FQNEAQ. The CDR3, as DNA: TGTGCCAGCAGCTTAGGTATGGCAGGGGGAAGAGGCTATGGCTACACCTTC. The encoded protein is CASSLGMAGGRGYGYTF.

This chain connects TRBV5-4 to TRBJ2-5, with TRBD2 matching 12 bases. The CDR3 consists of 16 residues. V was pared by 5 bases and J by 5 bases, with 10 bases of the junction left unmatched. Germline V CDR1 and CDR2: SGHNT, YYREEE (reference sequence). This chain's CDR3 is CASSSAGLAGRETQYF. The CDR3 coding sequence is TGTGCCAGCAGTTCAGCTGGACTAGCGGGGAGGGAGACCCAGTACTTC.

V is TRBV2 and J is TRBJ2-3; tentative D call: TRBD1 (6 bases). The V gene's germline CDR1 is SNHLY and CDR2 FYNNEI. The CDR3 is 15 amino acids. Trimming pared 6 bases from V and 1 base from J, leaving 14 bases between. CDR3: CASRLDSQGTDTQYF. As DNA, the CDR3 is TGTGCCAGCAGACTGGACAGTCAAGGCACAGATACGCAGTATTTT.

Of note for this clone: A read error may account for a junction end that differs from germline. The chain carries TRBV7-9 and TRBJ2-3; D gene unclear. Germline lookup yields CDR1 SEHNR and CDR2 FQNEAQ (reference sequence). The CDR3 has 13 residues. The CDR3 coding sequence is TGTGCCAGCAGCCCGTCGGCAACAGATACGCAATATTTT. Translating it yields CASSPSATDTQYF.

The CDR3 spells CASSGGQGGRGYTF. CDR3 nucleotides: TGTGCCAGCAGTGGGGGACAGGGGGGTCGTGGCTACACCTTC. The chain couples TRBV6-1 to TRBJ1-2; TRBD1 matches 11 bases. Germline CDR1 is MNHNS and CDR2 is SASEGT. V was pared by 4 bases and J by 7 bases, with 5 bases of the junction left unmatched. The CDR3 runs to 14 residues.

The chain carries TRBV5-1 and TRBJ2-3, with D perhaps TRBD1 (6 bases). The ends were cut back, 7 bases at V and 2 bases at J, with 23 bases in the middle. CDR3 length: 17 residues. CDR1 and CDR2 from the germline V gene are SGHRS and YFSETQ. The CDR3 here is CASGTLGGSVYTDTQYF. The CDR3 nucleotides read TGCGCCAGCGGCACATTAGGGGGATCGGTTTACACAGATACGCAGTATTTT.

The chain recombines TRBV11-2 with TRBJ1-5, with D maybe TRBD1 (5 bases). This CDR3 has 15 residues. With 4 bases removed from V and 2 bases from J, the gap between germline ends came to 12 bases. The germline CDR1 and CDR2 sequences are SGHAT and FQNNGV. CDR3 region: CASSSQGDGNQPQHF. The DNA of the CDR3 is TGTGCCAGCAGCTCGCAGGGTGATGGCAATCAGCCCCAGCATTTT.

The chain uses TRBV13 and TRBJ2-5; tentative D call: TRBD1 (6 bases). This CDR3 has 13 residues. Germline lookup yields CDR1 PRHDT and CDR2 FYEKMQ (reference sequence). Between the trimmed V and J ends, which lost 5 bases and 2 bases, there was a span of 9 bases. The CDR3 bases are TGTGCCAGCAGCCGTGGACAGCAAGAGACCCAGTACTTC. It is translated as CASSRGQQETQYF.